The entry below describes one TCR beta chain. What it recognizes is unknown. This record belongs to a study of metastatic and nonmetastatic thyroid tumors. Whole-study results and caveats: Relative to benign nodules, malignant thyroid tumors were reportedly characterized by significantly elevated TCR beta diversity in blood and tumor.

Each patient went into thyroid surgery without having received any treatment. TCRdb re-clonotyped the PCR reads via MiXCR. The table records 15,000 to 20,000 clones, 23% of them present only once. V was trimmed by 9 bases and J by 0 bases, leaving 12 bases between them. The CDR3 totals 14 residues. CDR1 is SNHLY, CDR2 FYNNEI, per germline. This chain connects TRBV2 to TRBJ2-1; D tentatively fits TRBD1 or TRBD2 (6 bases each). The TCR comes from a female donor with papillary thyroid cancer or a benign thyroid nodule (not recorded which). Some clones in this sample may be carry-over from other donors' samples. The sequenced sample consisted of adjacent normal tissue. This chain's CDR3 is CASNGGLSYNEQFF. The CDR3 nucleotides are TGTGCCAGTAACGGGGGCCTCTCCTACAATGAGCAGTTCTTC.